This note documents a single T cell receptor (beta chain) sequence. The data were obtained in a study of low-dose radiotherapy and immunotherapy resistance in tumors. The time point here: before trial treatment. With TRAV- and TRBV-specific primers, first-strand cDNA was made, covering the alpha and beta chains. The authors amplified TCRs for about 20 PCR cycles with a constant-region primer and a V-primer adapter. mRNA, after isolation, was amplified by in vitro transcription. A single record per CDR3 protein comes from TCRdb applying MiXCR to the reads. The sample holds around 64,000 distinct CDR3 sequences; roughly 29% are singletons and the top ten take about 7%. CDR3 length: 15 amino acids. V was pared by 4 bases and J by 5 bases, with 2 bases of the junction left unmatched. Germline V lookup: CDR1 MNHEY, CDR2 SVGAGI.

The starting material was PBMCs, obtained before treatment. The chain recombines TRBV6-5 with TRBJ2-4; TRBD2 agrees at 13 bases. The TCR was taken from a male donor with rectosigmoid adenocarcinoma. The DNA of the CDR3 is TGTGCCAGCAGTTCAGGGACTAGCGGGGAAAACATTCAGTACTTC. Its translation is CASSSGTSGENIQYF.